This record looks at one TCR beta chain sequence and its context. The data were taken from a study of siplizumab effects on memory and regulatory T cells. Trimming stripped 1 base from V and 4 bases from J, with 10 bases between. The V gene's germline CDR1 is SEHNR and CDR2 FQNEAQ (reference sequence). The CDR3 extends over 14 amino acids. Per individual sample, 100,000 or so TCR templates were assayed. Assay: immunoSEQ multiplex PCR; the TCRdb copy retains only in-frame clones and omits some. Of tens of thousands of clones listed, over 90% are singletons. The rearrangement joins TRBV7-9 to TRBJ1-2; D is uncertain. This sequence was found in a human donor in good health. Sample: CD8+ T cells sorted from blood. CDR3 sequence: CASSLEARSYGYTF. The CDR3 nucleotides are TGTGCCAGCAGCTTAGAGGCCAGAAGCTATGGCTACACCTTC.